Each of the 26 T cell receptor beta chains below was sequenced from the same sample in a study of shared clonotypes between healthy human individuals. Data came from immunoSEQ multiplex PCR; TCRdb stores just in-frame clones and leaves some out. The sample holds 2,100,000 or so clones, approximately 94% seen once. What was sequenced was naive CD4+ T cells sorted from blood. Subset meaning: CD45RA+ positively selected. The source is a man between 18 and 35 years old in good health.

The chain recombines TRBV11-2 with TRBJ2-3; 10 nucleotides match TRBD2. V dropped 5 bases and J dropped 3; count of bases not matched to a gene: 5. There are 15 residues in the CDR3. Looked up from germline, CDR1 is SGHAT and CDR2 is FQNNGV. Here the CDR3 DNA reads TGTGCCAGCAGCACTAGCGGGGCGGGGACAGATACGCAGTATTTT. It yields the protein CASSTSGAGTDTQYF.

A remark on this clone: This CDR3 is also generated by other DNA sequences in the sample. The chain is built from TRBV2 and TRBJ2-6; 7 bases are a match to TRBD1. Germline V lookup: CDR1 SNHLY, CDR2 FYNNEI. J gave up 2 bases and V 4 bases, and 2 bases lay outside the gene matches. The length of the CDR3 is 15 residues. CDR3 in amino acids: CASSGQGAGANVLTF. The CDR3 bases are TGTGCCAGCAGTGGACAGGGAGCTGGGGCCAACGTCCTGACTTTC. Using reference TRBV2 and TRBJ2-6 for the parts outside the CDR3, the full variable domain is EPEVTQTPSHQVTQMGQEVILRCVPISNHLYFYWYRQILGQKVEFLVSFYNNEISEKSEIFDDQFSVERPDGSNFTLKIRSTKLEDSAMYFCASSGQGAGANVLTFGAGSRLTVL.

The genes are TRBV18 and TRBJ2-7; tentatively, D is TRBD1 (6 bases). This CDR3 region has 13 residues. Between the trimmed V and J ends, which lost 3 bases and 5 bases, there was a span of 11 bases. Germline V lookup: CDR1 KGHSH, CDR2 LQKENI. The CDR3 spells CASSPPTGHEQYF. The CDR3 DNA follows: TGTGCCAGCTCACCCCCGACAGGACACGAGCAGTACTTC.

This clone was observed a single time. This chain joins TRBV5-3 and TRBJ2-5; maybe TRBD1 (5 bases). TRBV5-3 is given ORF status, its function remaining uncertain. Deletions cut 2 bases from V and 1 base from J, with 6 bases between. The CDR3 sequence is 13 residues long. The CDR3 here is CARSFDSQETQYF. Here the CDR3 DNA reads TGTGCCAGAAGCTTTGACAGCCAAGAGACCCAGTACTTC.

The rearrangement uses TRBV7-2 and TRBJ2-3, with 12 bases aligning to TRBD2. This CDR3 has 17 residues. V shed 6 bases and J 1 base; nucleotides not matched to a gene: 8. The germline V gene has CDR1 SGHTA and CDR2 FQGNSA. CDR3 in DNA: TGTGCCAGCAGTGAGACTAGCGGGAGTTCTGGCACAGATACGCAGTATTTT. This sequence encodes CASSETSGSSGTDTQYF.

This clone was counted a few times. This CDR3 reads CASSLLDSDNSPLHF. CDR3 in DNA: TGTGCCAGCAGTTTACTGGACTCTGATAATTCACCCCTCCACTTT. The rearrangement joins TRBV28 to TRBJ1-6; D remains ambiguous. V lost 2 bases and J lost 5, with 10 bases in between. Germline CDR1 is MDHEN and CDR2 is SYDVKM. The CDR3 covers 15 residues.

The DNA for the CDR3 is TGTGCCAGCAGTTCCCTAGGGGAGGCCACCATATATTTT. Protein: CASSSLGEATIYF. The chain employs TRBV28 and TRBJ1-3; D is perhaps TRBD1 (5 bases). This CDR3 region has 13 residues. Trimming shortened V by 4 bases and J by 9 bases, and 13 bases separated the two germline ends. Germline V gene lookup returns CDR1 MDHEN and CDR2 SYDVKM.

This clone was observed a single time. The chain recombines TRBV29-1 with TRBJ1-2; no reliable D call. The CDR3 has 12 amino acids. With 4 bases removed from V and 3 bases from J, the gap between germline ends came to 9 bases. The germline CDR1 and CDR2 sequences are SQVTM and ANQGSEA. In nucleotides, the CDR3 is TGCAGCGTTGTTGCCCTAGACTATGGCTACACCTTC. Residues: CSVVALDYGYTF.

The chain recombines TRBV28 with TRBJ1-4; perhaps TRBD1 as D (6 bases). This CDR3 spans 17 amino acids. Germline V gives CDR1 MDHEN, CDR2 SYDVKM. The V end lost 7 bases, the J end lost 4 bases, and 22 bases lay between the germline ends. The CDR3: CASTRPPGGGHNEKLFF. DNA of the CDR3: TGTGCCAGCACCCGGCCGCCTGGGGGGGGGCATAATGAAAAACTGTTTTTT.

Remarks on this clone: Additional DNA sequences in this sample encode the identical CDR3. The chain is built from TRBV6-5 and TRBJ1-2; D ambiguous. This CDR3 is 12 amino acids long. Germline CDR1 reads MNHEY; CDR2 reads SVGAGI. V gave up 2 bases and J gave up 5 bases, with 6 bases separating them. The CDR3 loop is CASSYRGYGYTF. In DNA, the CDR3 is TGTGCCAGCAGTTACCGGGGATATGGCTACACCTTC.

Only one count was recorded for this clone. The gene calls are TRBV28 and TRBJ2-7; D gene unclear. The V end was cut by 7 bases, the J end by 6 bases, with 13 bases between. From germline, CDR1 is MDHEN and CDR2 SYDVKM. CDR3 length: 12 amino acids. Here the CDR3 reads CASMTQWAEQYF. CDR3 DNA sequence: TGTGCCAGCATGACCCAATGGGCCGAGCAGTACTTC.

The chain employs TRBV6-1 and TRBJ1-1, with D perhaps matching TRBD1 (6 bases). Per germline, CDR1 MNHNS and CDR2 SASEGT. CDR3 size: 16 residues. The V end was cut by 1 base, the J end by 2 bases, with 14 bases between. CDR3 DNA sequence: TGTGCCAGCAGTGAAGGTGGGACATACTCTAACACTGAAGCTTTCTTT. It codes for CASSEGGTYSNTEAFF.

The chain combines TRBV5-1 with TRBJ2-7; possibly TRBD1 for D (6 bases). With 0 bases removed from V and 2 bases from J, the gap between germline ends came to 15 bases. Per the germline V gene, CDR1 is SGHRS and CDR2 is YFSETQ. The CDR3 extends over 16 amino acids. The CDR3 loop reads CASSLVIGQKAYEQYF. As DNA, the CDR3 is TGCGCCAGCAGCTTGGTAATCGGACAGAAAGCCTACGAGCAGTACTTC.

With respect to this clone: This same CDR3 is encoded by further DNA sequences in the sample. The genes are TRBV5-1 and TRBJ2-2; D uncertain. The germline V gene encodes CDR1 SGHRS and CDR2 YFSETQ. The CDR3 loop spans 14 amino acids. V dropped 0 bases and J dropped 3 bases, with 6 bases sitting between them. The CDR3 loop is CASSLGRDTGELFF. CDR3 coding DNA: TGCGCCAGCAGCTTGGGAAGGGACACCGGGGAGCTGTTTTTT. The variable domain in full, with the rest retrieved from reference TRBV5-1 and TRBJ2-2, is KAGVTQTPRYLIKTRGQQVTLSCSPISGHRSVSWYQQTPGQGLQFLFEYFSETQRNKGNFPGRFSGRQFSNSRSEMNVSTLELGDSALYLCASSLGRDTGELFFGEGSRLTVL.

This CDR3 reads CASTLGGGAYEQYF. CDR3 nucleotides: TGTGCCAGCACCTTGGGCGGGGGGGCTTACGAGCAGTACTTC. The rearrangement links TRBV2 to TRBJ2-7; 9 nucleotides agree with TRBD2. CDR3 size: 14 residues. The germline V gene encodes CDR1 SNHLY and CDR2 FYNNEI. The J segment lost 4 bases and the V segment lost 7 bases, leaving 8 bases of the junction unmatched.

The rearrangement joins TRBV27 to TRBJ2-7; 8 bases align to TRBD1. The CDR3 has 14 residues. In germline, CDR1 is MNHEY, CDR2 SMNVEV (reference sequence). The V segment lost 6 bases and the J segment 2 bases; nucleotides outside the gene matches: 6. This CDR3 is CASSQQGAAYEQYF. CDR3 bases: TGTGCCAGCAGCCAGCAGGGGGCAGCCTACGAGCAGTACTTC.

Concerning this clone itself: The sample carries other DNA sequences with the same CDR3. V gene TRBV6-1 combines with J gene TRBJ1-2; no firm D call. The germline V gene encodes CDR1 MNHNS and CDR2 SASEGT. CDR3 length: 12 residues. Trimming shortened V by 3 bases and J by 4 bases, and 6 bases separated the two germline ends. The CDR3 here is CASSEAVYGYTF. CDR3 nucleotide sequence: TGTGCCAGCAGTGAGGCCGTCTATGGCTACACCTTC.

The CDR3 DNA sequence: TGCAGCGTTGCCGGGTTCGGGTATGGCTACACCTTC. This gives the protein CSVAGFGYGYTF. The chain uses TRBV29-1 and TRBJ1-2; no clear D. The CDR3 covers 12 residues. Germline V gives CDR1 SQVTM, CDR2 ANQGSEA. Trimming left V 4 bases short and J 5 bases short, with 11 bases between.

Points on this clone: The same CDR3 is also encoded by other DNA sequences in this sample. This sequence joins TRBV28 and TRBJ1-6, with TRBD1 matching over 11 bases. CDR1 MDHEN and CDR2 SYDVKM come from the germline V gene. The CDR3 covers 15 residues. Trimming cost V 4 bases and J 9 bases; bases outside gene matches: 5. The CDR3 region has the DNA TGTGCCAGCAGTTCGGGGACAGGGGGGACTTCACCCCTCCACTTT. It specifies CASSSGTGGTSPLHF.

The chain links TRBV14 to TRBJ2-7; D perhaps matches TRBD2 (5 bases). V shed 4 bases and J shed 3 bases, with 13 bases lying between them. From germline, CDR1 is SGHDN and CDR2 FVKESK. The CDR3 totals 14 residues. For the CDR3, the DNA is TGTGCCAGCAGCCCGCTGGGGAGCCTCTACGAGCAGTACTTC. Translating gives CASSPLGSLYEQYF.

This chain links TRBV5-1 with TRBJ2-1; TRBD1 agrees at 8 bases. V was clipped by 0 bases and J by 4 bases; unmatched bases: 6. The CDR3 consists of 16 residues. Germline CDR1 reads SGHRS; CDR2 reads YFSETQ. Written as DNA, the CDR3 is TGCGCCAGCAGCTTGGGCGGGACAGGACGTTACAATGAGCAGTTCTTC. Its protein product is CASSLGGTGRYNEQFF.

The rearrangement uses TRBV28 and TRBJ1-1; D gene ambiguous. Germline V lookup: CDR1 MDHEN, CDR2 SYDVKM. This CDR3 has 14 amino acids. Deletions cut 3 bases from V and 3 bases from J, with 11 bases between. The CDR3 reads CASSFTGEDTEAFF. Written as DNA, the CDR3 is TGTGCCAGCAGTTTTACTGGGGAGGACACTGAAGCTTTCTTT.

A note on this clone: The sample contains more than one DNA sequence encoding this CDR3. This chain joins TRBV5-1 and TRBJ2-1; D is ambiguous. The V end was cut by 0 bases, the J end by 1 base, with 5 bases between. The CDR3 contains 14 residues. Looked up from germline, CDR1 is SGHRS and CDR2 is YFSETQ. In DNA form, the CDR3 reads TGCGCCAGCAGCTTGGTAAGTTCCTACAATGAGCAGTTCTTC. It codes for CASSLVSSYNEQFF.

The V and J genes are TRBV5-1 and TRBJ1-3, with TRBD1 as a possible D gene (5 bases). V lost 4 bases and J 4 bases, leaving 9 bases between the germline ends. This CDR3 is built from 13 residues. Germline V lookup: CDR1 SGHRS, CDR2 YFSETQ. The DNA for the CDR3 is TGCGCCAGCAGCCCCCGGGGGGGAAACACCATATATTTT. Residues: CASSPRGGNTIYF.

This rearrangement joins TRBV5-4 to TRBJ2-3; TRBD1 might be the D (7 bases). Germline assignment: CDR1 SGHNT and CDR2 YYREEE (reference sequence). Deletions cut 3 bases from V and 3 bases from J, with 17 bases between. The CDR3 contains 16 residues. CDR3 sequence: CASSSVRQGGTDTQYF. The CDR3 bases are TGTGCCAGCAGCTCCGTTAGGCAGGGGGGAACAGATACGCAGTATTTT.

This chain joins TRBV7-8 and TRBJ2-7, with TRBD1 as a possible D gene (6 bases). Germline CDR1 and CDR2: SGHVS and FQNEAQ. V was trimmed by 4 bases and J by 7 bases, leaving 14 bases between them. The length of the CDR3 is 13 residues. CDR3 sequence: CASSSTGTPEQYF. The CDR3 nucleotides read TGTGCCAGCAGCTCCACAGGGACCCCTGAGCAGTACTTC.